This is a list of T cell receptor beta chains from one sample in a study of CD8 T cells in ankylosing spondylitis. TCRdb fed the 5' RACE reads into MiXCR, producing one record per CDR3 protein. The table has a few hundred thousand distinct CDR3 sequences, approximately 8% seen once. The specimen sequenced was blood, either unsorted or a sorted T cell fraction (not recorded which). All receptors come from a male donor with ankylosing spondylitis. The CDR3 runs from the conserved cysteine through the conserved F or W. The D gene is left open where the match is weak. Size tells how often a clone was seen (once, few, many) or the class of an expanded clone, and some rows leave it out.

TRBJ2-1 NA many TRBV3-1 CASSQPERTMVFF TGTGCCAGCAGCCAACCCGAAAGGACTATGGTCTTCTTC
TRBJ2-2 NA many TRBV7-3 CASSPHIDTGELFF TGTGCCAGCAGCCCACACATAGACACCGGGGAGCTGTTTTTT
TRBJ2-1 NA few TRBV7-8 CASTQGGRDRQHNEQFF TGTGCCAGCACCCAAGGGGGGAGGGACCGCCAACACAATGAGCAGTTCTTC
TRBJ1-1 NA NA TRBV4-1 CASSQANRALNTEAFF TGCGCCAGCAGCCAAGCTAACAGGGCCCTGAACACTGAAGCTTTCTTT
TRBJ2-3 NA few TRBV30 CAWSVGWAGSNTDTQYF TGTGCCTGGAGTGTAGGTTGGGCCGGGTCCAACACAGATACGCAGTATTTT
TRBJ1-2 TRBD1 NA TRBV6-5 CASRDRVVGYTF TGTGCCAGCAGGGACAGGGTAGTTGGCTACACCTTC
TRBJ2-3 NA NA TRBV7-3 CASSSRLSGTDTQYF TGTGCCAGCAGCTCCCGACTAAGCGGCACAGATACGCAGTATTTT
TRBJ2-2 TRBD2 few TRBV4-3 CASSRSGRDTGELFF TGCGCCAGCAGCCGCAGCGGGAGGGATACCGGGGAGCTGTTTTTT
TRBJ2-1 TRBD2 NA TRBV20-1 CSARTSGRINNEQFF TGCAGTGCAAGGACTAGCGGGAGGATCAACAATGAGCAGTTCTTC
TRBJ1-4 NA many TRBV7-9 CASSRGGGREKLFF TGTGCCAGCAGCCGTGGAGGCGGCCGAGAAAAACTGTTTTTT
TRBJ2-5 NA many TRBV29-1 CSVHKTQETQYF TGCAGCGTGCACAAGACCCAAGAGACCCAGTACTTC
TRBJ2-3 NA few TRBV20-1 CSARDRAGATDTQYF TGCAGTGCTAGAGATCGGGCAGGGGCCACAGATACGCAGTATTTT
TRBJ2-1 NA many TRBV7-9 CASSLGSGDTVDEQFF TGTGCCAGCAGCTTAGGTAGTGGGGATACCGTAGATGAGCAGTTCTTC
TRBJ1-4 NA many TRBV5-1 CASSRTVGNEKLFF TGCGCCAGCAGCCGGACAGTCGGAAATGAAAAACTGTTTTTT
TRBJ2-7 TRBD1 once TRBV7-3 CASSLAGGDYEQYF TGTGCCAGCAGCTTGGCAGGGGGCGATTACGAGCAGTACTTC
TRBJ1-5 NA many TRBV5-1 CASSLRGASNQPQHF TGCGCCAGCAGCTTGAGGGGCGCCAGCAATCAGCCCCAGCATTTT
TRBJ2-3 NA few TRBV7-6 CASSLVQEDTQYF TGTGCCAGCAGCTTGGTACAAGAAGATACGCAGTATTTT
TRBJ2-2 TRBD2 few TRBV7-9 CASSILTSGRTGELFF TGTGCCAGCAGCATCCTGACTAGCGGGAGAACCGGGGAGCTGTTTTTT
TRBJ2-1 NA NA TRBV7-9 CASSLFRGVNEQFF TGTGCCAGCAGCTTATTTAGGGGGGTCAATGAGCAGTTCTTC
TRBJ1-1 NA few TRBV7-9 CASSSPGSTEAFF TGTGCCAGCAGCTCTCCGGGGAGCACTGAAGCTTTCTTT
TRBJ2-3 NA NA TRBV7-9 CASSLVKKADTQYF TGTGCCAGCAGCTTAGTTAAGAAGGCAGATACGCAGTATTTT
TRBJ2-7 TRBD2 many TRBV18 CASSPRSSGNSYEQYF TGTGCCAGCTCACCACGGTCTAGCGGGAACTCCTACGAGCAGTACTTC
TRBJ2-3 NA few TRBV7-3 CASSLGLPPDTQYF TGTGCCAGCAGCTTGGGCCTACCCCCAGATACGCAGTATTTT
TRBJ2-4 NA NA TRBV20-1 CSATLGEFQYF TGCAGTGCTACTTTGGGCGAATTTCAGTACTTC
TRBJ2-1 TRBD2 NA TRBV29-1 CSVLGLAGGLSSYNEQFF TGCAGCGTCCTCGGGTTAGCGGGAGGGTTAAGCTCCTACAATGAGCAGTTCTTC
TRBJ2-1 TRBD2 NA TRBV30 CAWSLWTSGRKNEQFF TGTGCCTGGAGCCTCTGGACTAGCGGGAGGAAGAATGAGCAGTTCTTC
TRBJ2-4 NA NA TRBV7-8 CASSFGRDWNIQYF TGTGCCAGCAGCTTTGGTCGGGACTGGAACATTCAGTACTTC
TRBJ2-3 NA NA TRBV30 CAWSVELGRTDTQYF TGTGCCTGGAGTGTAGAGTTAGGGAGGACAGATACGCAGTATTTT
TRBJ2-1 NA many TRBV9 CASSVLEADTYEQFF TGTGCCAGCAGCGTTCTCGAGGCGGACACCTATGAGCAGTTCTTC
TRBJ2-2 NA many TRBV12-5 CASGLRPGSRTGELFF TGTGCTAGTGGTCTTCGCCCCGGGTCCCGGACCGGGGAGCTGTTTTTT
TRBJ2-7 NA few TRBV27 CASIAGDEQYF TGTGCCAGCATCGCAGGGGACGAGCAGTACTTC
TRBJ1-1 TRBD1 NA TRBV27 CASSLGRQGRVHTEAFF TGTGCCAGCAGTTTGGGCAGACAGGGCAGGGTGCACACTGAAGCTTTCTTT
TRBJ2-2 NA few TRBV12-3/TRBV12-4 CASRGARELFF TGTGCCAGCAGGGGGGCCCGGGAGCTGTTTTTT
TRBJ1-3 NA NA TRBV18 CASSRQVERAGNTIYF TGTGCCAGCTCACGACAGGTGGAGAGAGCTGGAAACACCATATATTTT
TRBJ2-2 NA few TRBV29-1 CSVEERAGELFF TGCAGCGTTGAAGAGAGAGCCGGGGAGCTGTTTTTT
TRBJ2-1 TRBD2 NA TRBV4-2 CASSVTSGRASNSYNEQFF TGTGCCAGCAGCGTTACTAGCGGGAGGGCCTCTAACTCCTACAATGAGCAGTTCTTC
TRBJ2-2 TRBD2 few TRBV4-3 CASSRRLAGSNTGELFF TGCGCCAGCAGCCGAAGACTAGCGGGGTCGAACACCGGGGAGCTGTTTTTT
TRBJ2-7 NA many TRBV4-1 CASSQDAAEQYF TGCGCCAGCAGCCAAGATGCAGCAGAGCAGTACTTC
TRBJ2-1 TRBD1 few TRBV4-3 CASSQGGTGRGDEQFF TGCGCCAGCAGCCAAGGGGGGACAGGGCGCGGGGATGAGCAGTTCTTC
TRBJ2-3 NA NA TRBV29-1 CSILILRAADTQYF TGCAGCATTCTTATTCTGCGGGCAGCCGATACGCAGTATTTT
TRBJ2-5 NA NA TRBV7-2 CASSLFPPNF TGTGCCAGCAGCCTTTTTCCTCCGAACTTC
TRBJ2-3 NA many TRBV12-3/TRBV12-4 CASSGRTDTQYF TGTGCCAGCAGCGGGAGAACAGATACGCAGTATTTT
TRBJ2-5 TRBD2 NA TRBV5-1 CASSLATSGQLQETQYF TGCGCCAGCAGCTTAGCTACTAGCGGGCAACTTCAAGAGACCCAGTACTTC
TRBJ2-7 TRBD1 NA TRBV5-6 CASSPGTGPPYEQYF TGTGCCAGCAGCCCAGGGACAGGCCCACCCTACGAGCAGTACTTC
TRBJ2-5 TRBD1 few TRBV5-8 CASSRGQGVVETQYF TGTGCCAGCAGCAGGGGACAGGGAGTAGTGGAGACCCAGTACTTC
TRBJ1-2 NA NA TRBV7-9 CASSLRGGLGYTF TGTGCCAGCAGCTTACGAGGGGGTCTTGGCTACACCTTC
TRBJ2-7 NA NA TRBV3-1 CASSQGSGIPSQQYF TGTGCCAGCAGCCAAGGTTCCGGGATCCCGTCCCAGCAGTACTTC
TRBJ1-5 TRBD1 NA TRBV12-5 CASGDRESQPQHF TGTGCTAGTGGTGACAGGGAGAGTCAGCCCCAGCATTTT
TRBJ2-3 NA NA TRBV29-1 CSVERPGFGTDTQYF TGCAGCGTTGAACGGCCGGGATTCGGCACAGATACGCAGTATTTT
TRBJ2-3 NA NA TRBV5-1 CASGPGQHTDTQYF TGCGCCAGCGGCCCAGGACAGCACACAGATACGCAGTATTTT
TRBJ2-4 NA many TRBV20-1 CSASIWGSGGNIQYF TGCAGTGCTAGCATCTGGGGATCTGGAGGGAACATTCAGTACTTC
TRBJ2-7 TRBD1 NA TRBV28 CASSPTGVLANEQYF TGTGCCAGCAGTCCGACAGGGGTCCTGGCTAACGAGCAGTACTTC
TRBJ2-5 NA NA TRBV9 CASSSRDSWETQYF TGTGCCAGCAGCTCCCGTGATAGCTGGGAGACCCAGTACTTC
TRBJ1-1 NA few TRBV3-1 CASSGAGLGGTEAFF TGTGCCAGCAGCGGTGCCGGGTTGGGAGGGACTGAAGCTTTCTTT
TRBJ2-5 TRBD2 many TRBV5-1 CASSLVSSGTETQYF TGCGCCAGCAGCTTGGTATCTAGCGGGACGGAGACCCAGTACTTC
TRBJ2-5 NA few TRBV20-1 CSAPWEGAVETQYF TGCAGTGCCCCCTGGGAGGGGGCGGTTGAGACCCAGTACTTC
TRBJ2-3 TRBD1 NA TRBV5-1 CASSPRGSADTQYF TGCGCCAGCAGCCCCAGGGGGAGCGCAGATACGCAGTATTTT